The TCR beta chain under discussion was sequenced for a study of OX40 agonist ivuxolimab in advanced cancers. With regard to the full study: The costimulatory receptor OX40 (CD134) was targeted by ivuxolimab, a fully human IgG2 agonistic monoclonal antibody. Intravenous ivuxolimab was administered to patients every 2 weeks at six dose levels: 0.01, 0.1, 0.3, 1.5, 3 and 10 mg/kg. Among the approximately 54 dose-escalation patients, about 20 had hepatocellular carcinoma, approximately 15 melanoma, 9 renal cell carcinoma and 9 head and neck cancer. The dose-escalation cohort was over 70% male with a mean age of approximately 60 years, ranging from 23 to 79. Patients were allowed to have had prior anti-PD-1, anti-PD-L1 or anti-CTLA-4 therapy, and 40% of the dose-escalation patients had been treated with checkpoint inhibitors. Three dose-escalation patients achieved partial responses, one with hepatocellular carcinoma and two with cutaneous melanoma. The purpose of peripheral TCRbeta sequencing was to test whether ivuxolimab changed TCR sequence diversity and led to clonal T-cell expansion. The paper describes the monotherapy dose-escalation part (N of about 54 patients) of the phase I trial of ivuxolimab.

To sequence the TCRbeta CDR3 region, genomic DNA was isolated from the sorted cells. The immunoSEQ Assay was used for sequencing of TCRbeta CDR3 regions. Drawn from immuneACCESS, this table holds only the in-frame rearrangements with V and J called that TCRdb kept. Clones are partly lost; checked studies trace under half to an unresolved V gene and leave the rest unexplained. The sample table records more than 60,000 clones; roughly nine tenths of these occur just once. Together, the top ten hold approximately 0.99% of the sample. Patients with a history of autoimmune disease or receiving systemic immunosuppression were excluded from the trial. Peripheral blood for TCR sequencing was drawn from every dose cohort at baseline, at cycle 4 day 1 and at cycle 7 day 1. Samples were obtained from an open-label, multicenter, first-in-human phase I dose-escalation trial of ivuxolimab. Adults with locally advanced or metastatic melanoma, renal cell, hepatocellular, or head and neck squamous cell carcinoma were enrolled in the trial. CD4+ and CD8+ T cells were sorted separately from peripheral blood before TCR sequencing.

On the study overall, not on this receptor specifically: Clonal expansion of both CD4+ and CD8+ blood T cells was observed from baseline to week 6 at doses 0.1 to 3.0 mg/kg. In the 0.1-3.0 mg/kg groups, partial responders were among the patients with the lowest normalized peripheral clonal expansion, particularly in CD8+ T cells. After ivuxolimab, expanded clones were on average more numerous among CD8+ T cells than among CD4+ T cells. The antigen specificity of the peripheral T cells that underwent clonal expansion was not determined. Low levels of normalized T-cell clonal expansion were also seen in some patients who did not respond.

For this clone: The antigen this receptor binds is unknown. Base qualities are not provided; no much larger clone lies one nucleotide away.

CDR1 and CDR2 are read off the germline V gene as SGHDT and YYEEEE. V loses 4 bases at its end and J loses 9 bases; junction bases beyond the gene matches: 6. Measured from the cysteine to the phenylalanine, the CDR3 is 14 residues long. Solely the CDR3 DNA is kept, with 42 bases framed from the first base. The rearranged segments are TRBV5-6 and TRBJ2-3, with TRBD2 identical over 12 junction bases. This receptor was obtained from an adult with an advanced solid tumor such as melanoma, head and neck, liver or kidney cancer. Sample: CD4+ or CD8+ T cells sorted from blood, taken in a trial of the OX40 agonist ivuxolimab. The CDR3 protein sequence reads: CASSRTSGEPTQYF. The DNA reads TGTGCCAGCAGCCGGACTAGCGGGGAGCCCACGCAGTATTTT.